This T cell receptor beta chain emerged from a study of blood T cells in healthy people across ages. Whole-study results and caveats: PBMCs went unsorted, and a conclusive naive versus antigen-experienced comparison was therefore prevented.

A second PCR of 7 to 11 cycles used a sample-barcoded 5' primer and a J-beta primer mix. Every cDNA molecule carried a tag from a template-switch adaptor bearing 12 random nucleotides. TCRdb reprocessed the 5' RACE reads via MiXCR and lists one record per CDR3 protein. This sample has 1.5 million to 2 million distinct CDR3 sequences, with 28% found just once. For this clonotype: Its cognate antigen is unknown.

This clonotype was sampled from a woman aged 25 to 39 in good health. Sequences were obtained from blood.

CDR3 residues: CASSFIRDTEAFF. CDR3 nucleotides: TGTGCCAGCAGCTTTATCCGGGACACTGAAGCTTTCTTT. The chain recombines TRBV7-2 with TRBJ1-1; D unresolved. The ends were cut back, 3 bases at V and 3 bases at J, with 8 bases in the middle. Germline lookup yields CDR1 SGHTA and CDR2 FQGNSA. The CDR3 consists of 13 residues.